The 17 T cell receptor beta chains below all came from one sample that was sequenced in a study of beta chain features in type 1 diabetes (dated by TCRdb to between 2018 and 2020). The method behind the library was the immunoSEQ multiplex PCR assay. The High Capacity cDNA Reverse Transcription Kit was used to reverse transcribe all of the isolated RNA, meaning that expressed TCRB transcripts were what got sequenced. TCRdb stores this immuneACCESS table with in-frame sequences only. Part of the clones is absent; in the studies checked, under half of the shortfall reflects unresolved V genes, and no reason is known for the rest. The sample yields 350,000 to 400,000 clones; more than 12% were counted once. The ten largest make up 0.019% of the sample. The specimen was naive CD4+ T cells from blood. The cell subset or site label for this specimen denotes: true naive CD4+ T cells. Receptors were obtained from a woman under 30 in good health.

The table lists this clone with a few counts. The chain uses TRBV5-1 and TRBJ2-7; a possible D gene is TRBD2 (5 bases). Germline V gives CDR1 SGHRS, CDR2 YFSETQ. CDR3 size: 16 residues. Trimming removed 0 bases at V and 4 bases at J, with 17 bases between. In DNA form, the CDR3 reads TGCGCCAGCAGCTTGGTTCCACGCATGGACTTTTACGAGCAGTACTTC. It codes for CASSLVPRMDFYEQYF.

V usage is TRBV7-9 and J usage is TRBJ2-7, with D maybe TRBD1 (6 bases). Between the trimmed V and J ends, which lost 2 bases and 3 bases, there was a span of 11 bases. Germline-derived CDR1 and CDR2 are SEHNR and FQNEAQ (reference sequence). The CDR3 loop spans 14 amino acids. In DNA, the CDR3 is TGTGCCAGCAGCTTACAGGGGTCTGACTACGAGCAGTACTTC. It is translated as CASSLQGSDYEQYF.

The chain recombines TRBV28 with TRBJ2-7; tentative D call: TRBD1 (6 bases). CDR3 length: 12 amino acids. Germline V lookup: CDR1 MDHEN, CDR2 SYDVKM. V was cut by 8 bases and J by 4 bases, with 12 bases left in between. The CDR3 DNA reads TGTGCCAGCGGGGGCTACTTTTACGAGCAGTACTTC. It is translated as CASGGYFYEQYF.

This clone has just a few counts. The chain uses TRBV5-5 and TRBJ1-1; tentatively, D is TRBD1 (5 bases). Per germline, CDR1 SGHKS and CDR2 YYEKEE (reference sequence). With 5 bases removed from V and 9 bases from J, the gap between germline ends came to 11 bases. The CDR3 covers 11 residues. The CDR3 spells CASREGVKAFF. CDR3 nucleotide sequence: TGTGCCAGCAGAGAAGGGGTCAAAGCTTTCTTT. Combining the CDR3 with reference TRBV5-5 and TRBJ1-1 gives the whole variable domain DAGVTQSPTHLIKTRGQQVTLRCSPISGHKSVSWYQQVLGQGPQFIFQYYEKEERGRGNFPDRFSARQFPNYSSELNVNALLLGDSALYLCASREGVKAFFGQGTRLTVV.

This clone was picked up a small number of times. A read error may account for a junction end that differs from germline. This rearrangement joins TRBV7-9 to TRBJ2-7; TRBD2 matches 7 bases. The germline V gene encodes CDR1 SEHNR and CDR2 FQNEAQ (reference sequence). This CDR3 spans 15 amino acids. The CDR3 DNA is TGTGCCAGCAGAGCGGGACGGCGGGGCTCCGACGAGCAGTACTTC. It specifies CASRAGRRGSDEQYF.

V gene TRBV7-2 combines with J gene TRBJ2-2; 11 positions match TRBD2. The CDR3 runs to 14 residues. V shed 5 bases, J shed 6 bases, and the junction held 2 bases outside the gene matches. CDR1 SGHTA and CDR2 FQGNSA come from the germline V gene. CDR3 sequence (DNA): TGTGCCAGCAGCCCGGGACTAGCGGCCGGGGAGCTGTTTTTT. As protein: CASSPGLAAGELFF. Based on the CDR3 plus reference TRBV7-2 and TRBJ2-2, the full variable domain is GAGVSQSPSNKVTEKGKDVELRCDPISGHTALYWYRQSLGQGLEFLIYFQGNSAPDKSGLPSDRFSAERTGGSVSTLTIQRTQQEDSAVYLCASSPGLAAGELFFGEGSRLTVL.

This clone was observed once. This chain links TRBV6-5 with TRBJ1-2, with D tentatively TRBD1 (5 bases). V was shortened by 2 bases and J by 6 bases, with 10 bases between the two germline ends. Germline V gives CDR1 MNHEY, CDR2 SVGAGI. This CDR3 is 13 amino acids long. The CDR3 region is CASSYTGLNGYTF. In DNA, the CDR3 is TGTGCCAGCAGTTACACGGGACTGAATGGCTACACCTTC.

This clone has only a few counts. V is TRBV9 and J is TRBJ2-7, with TRBD2 identical over 8 bases. The germline V gene encodes CDR1 SGDLS and CDR2 YYNGEE. The ends lost 0 bases at V and 8 bases at J; junction bases unmatched: 10. CDR3 length equals 15 residues. As DNA, the CDR3 is TGTGCCAGCAGCGTAGATCCCCGGGGGGGATCACAGCAGTACTTC. Translated, it gives CASSVDPRGGSQQYF.

This clone was observed a handful of times. J is TRBJ2-7 and V is TRBV28; no clear D. The CDR3 has 12 residues. Germline V gene sequence: CDR1 MDHEN, CDR2 SYDVKM. Trimming took 7 bases from V and 6 from J, leaving 13 bases between them. The CDR3 DNA follows: TGTGCCAGCACCGCGCACCCTTCCGAGCAGTACTTC. This encodes CASTAHPSEQYF.

CDR3 sequence (DNA): TGTGCCAGCAGCTTTCAGGGATCGTACCAAGAGACCCAGTACTTC. It is translated as CASSFQGSYQETQYF. The chain joins TRBV7-6 to TRBJ2-5, with a weak D call TRBD1 (5 bases). V was shortened by 3 bases and J by 0 bases, with 11 bases between the two germline ends. The CDR3 totals 15 residues. The germline CDR1 and CDR2 sequences are SGHVS and FNYEAQ.

The rearrangement uses TRBV29-1 and TRBJ2-1; D call uncertain. Germline CDR1 reads SQVTM; CDR2 reads ANQGSEA. This CDR3 region has 13 residues. V lost 3 bases and J lost 3, with 9 bases in between. CDR3 residues: CSVEGRHYNEQFF. The CDR3 coding sequence is TGCAGCGTTGAGGGCAGACACTACAATGAGCAGTTCTTC.

This chain links TRBV7-9 with TRBJ1-4; D is perhaps TRBD1 (5 bases). The CDR3 is 15 residues long. Looked up from germline, CDR1 is SEHNR and CDR2 is FQNEAQ (reference sequence). Trimming left V 2 bases short and J 5 bases short, with 12 bases between. In DNA form, the CDR3 reads TGTGCCAGCAGCTTACAGGGCGGATCAAATGAAAAACTGTTTTTT. It codes for CASSLQGGSNEKLFF.

This chain connects TRBV28 to TRBJ1-2; the match to TRBD1 covers 8 bases. Unmatched junction bases numbered 6, after V lost 5 bases and J lost 1 base. The CDR3 length is 15 residues. From germline, CDR1 is MDHEN and CDR2 SYDVKM. The CDR3: CASSTQGADNYGYTF. CDR3 nucleotide sequence: TGTGCCAGCAGTACTCAGGGGGCGGATAACTATGGCTACACCTTC.

The chain carries TRBV29-1 and TRBJ2-1, with 10 bases aligning to TRBD2. Germline V gene lookup returns CDR1 SQVTM and CDR2 ANQGSEA. Unmatched junction bases numbered 10, after V lost 7 bases and J lost 7 bases. The CDR3 consists of 14 residues. CDR3 in DNA: TGCAGCGGGCGGGCGGTAGCGGGAGGTAATGAGCAGTTCTTC. This codes for CSGRAVAGGNEQFF.

This clone was observed a handful of times. V is TRBV30 and J is TRBJ2-5; D is possibly TRBD1 (5 bases). Per germline, CDR1 GTSNPN and CDR2 SVGIG (reference sequence). CDR3 size: 13 residues. V lost 4 bases, J lost 4 bases, and 13 bases lay in between. CDR3 protein: CAWIGRVGETQYF. The CDR3 nucleotides read TGTGCCTGGATAGGCAGGGTCGGAGAGACCCAGTACTTC.

This sequence joins TRBV11-2 and TRBJ1-1, with D perhaps matching TRBD1 (5 bases). The V end lost 11 bases, the J end lost 0 bases, and 13 bases lay between the germline ends. Germline CDR1 and CDR2: SGHAT and FQNNGV. The CDR3 length is 13 residues. The CDR3: CASEAQVNTEAFF. CDR3 DNA: TGTGCCTCCGAAGCACAGGTGAACACTGAAGCTTTCTTT. Full variable domain (outside the CDR3, taken from reference TRBV11-2 and TRBJ1-1): EAGVAQSPRYKIIEKRQSVAFWCNPISGHATLYWYQQILGQGPKLLIQFQNNGVVDDSQLPKDRFSAERLKGVDSTLKIQPAKLEDSAVYLCASEAQVNTEAFFGQGTRLTVV.

The gene calls are TRBV5-6 and TRBJ1-1; 8 positions match TRBD1. The CDR3 is 15 residues long. In germline, CDR1 is SGHDT, CDR2 YYEEEE. V dropped 1 base and J dropped 6; count of bases not matched to a gene: 8. The CDR3 spells CASSLFAGGVSEAFF. The CDR3 DNA follows: TGTGCCAGCAGCTTGTTCGCAGGGGGCGTATCTGAAGCTTTCTTT.